These 10 T cell receptor beta chains originate from one sample sequenced in a study of cytomegalovirus exposure and HLA in healthy donors. PCR was performed using 60 Vbeta and 13 Jbeta primers. Repertoires were generated with immunoSEQ multiplex PCR, while TCRdb's copy carries only in-frame clones and drops some. The sample holds tens of thousands of clones; roughly 90% are singletons and the top ten take about 1.6%. Sequenced sample: PBMCs. All receptors derive from a man in his thirties or forties in good health and CMV-seropositive.

The chain couples TRBV5-6 to TRBJ2-3; 14 bases map to TRBD2. Germline V gives CDR1 SGHDT, CDR2 YYEEEE. V lost 3 bases to trimming and J lost 1 base; unmatched junction nucleotides: 1. This CDR3 is built from 16 residues. Here the CDR3 DNA reads TGTGCCAGCAGCTCGGGACTAGCGGGGGGCACAGATACGCAGTATTTT. This codes for CASSSGLAGGTDTQYF.

The V gene is TRBV7-2, the J gene TRBJ1-6; D gene unclear. Germline lookup yields CDR1 SGHTA and CDR2 FQGNSA. This CDR3 contains 14 residues. Trimming removed 2 bases from V and 7 bases from J, with 9 bases in between. The CDR3 spells CASSLIIANSPLHF. The CDR3 nucleotides read TGTGCCAGCAGCTTAATTATAGCCAATTCACCCCTCCACTTT.

The chain carries TRBV28 and TRBJ2-5; maybe TRBD1 (6 bases). Germline V gives CDR1 MDHEN, CDR2 SYDVKM. Trimming cost V 10 bases and J 1 base, with 13 bases left between them. CDR3 size: 13 residues. The CDR3 nucleotides are TGTGCCATCGAGGGACATCTCCAAGAGACCCAGTACTTC. Its translation is CAIEGHLQETQYF.

The V call is TRBV9, the J call TRBJ1-1; 9 bases match TRBD1. Germline trimming cut 0 bases from V and 4 bases from J; bases unmatched to any gene: 1. Germline lookup yields CDR1 SGDLS and CDR2 YYNGEE. The CDR3 runs to 14 residues. CDR3 nucleotide sequence: TGTGCCAGCAGCGTAGAGACAGGGGGCACTGAAGCTTTCTTT. Translating gives CASSVETGGTEAFF. Full variable domain (rest looked up from reference TRBV9 and TRBJ1-1): DSGVTQTPKHLITATGQRVTLRCSPRSGDLSVYWYQQSLDQGLQFLIQYYNGEERAKGNILERFSAQQFPDLHSELNLSSLELGDSALYFCASSVETGGTEAFFGQGTRLTVV.

Here the CDR3 DNA reads TGTGCCAGCAGCGGCGGGATGAACACCGGGGAGCTGTTTTTT. Protein: CASSGGMNTGELFF. The chain uses TRBV27 and TRBJ2-2; weak D call: TRBD2 (6 bases). CDR3 length: 14 residues. Germline CDR1 reads MNHEY; CDR2 reads SMNVEV (reference sequence). Trimming took off 6 bases at V and 1 base at J, with 9 bases between the two ends.

The chain has TRBV7-3 and TRBJ1-2; maybe TRBD1 (6 bases). Per the germline V gene, CDR1 is SGHTA and CDR2 is FQGTGA. The V and J ends lost 4 bases and 4 bases respectively, with 10 bases between them. This CDR3 is 13 amino acids long. For the CDR3, the DNA is TGTGCCAGCAGCTCAGGGACAAGCTATGGCTACACCTTC. Translated: CASSSGTSYGYTF. The full variable domain, its missing parts supplied by reference TRBV7-3 and TRBJ1-2, is GAGVSQTPSNKVTEKGKYVELRCDPISGHTALYWYRQSLGQGPEFLIYFQGTGAADDSGLPNDRFFAVRPEGSVSTLKIQRTERGDSAVYLCASSSGTSYGYTFGSGTRLTVV.

A word on this clone: This CDR3 is also generated by other DNA sequences in the sample. The V and J genes are TRBV19 and TRBJ2-1; 7 positions agree with TRBD1. J lost 1 base, V lost 4 bases, and 4 bases had no gene match. This CDR3 spans 15 amino acids. The V gene's germline CDR1 is LNHDA and CDR2 SQIVND (reference sequence). The CDR3 nucleotides are TGTGCCAGTAGTAGGGGACAGAGGTCCTACAATGAGCAGTTCTTC. Residues: CASSRGQRSYNEQFF.

The V and J genes are TRBV5-1 and TRBJ2-7, with TRBD1 identical over 8 bases. This CDR3 comprises 15 residues. V lost 0 bases, J lost 2 bases, and 4 bases stayed unmatched. The V gene's germline CDR1 is SGHRS and CDR2 YFSETQ. In nucleotides, the CDR3 is TGCGCCAGCAGCTTGGGGGGGACAGGAGCCTACGAGCAGTACTTC. Translation: CASSLGGTGAYEQYF.

The V and J genes are TRBV28 and TRBJ1-2; D possibly corresponds to TRBD1 (6 bases). CDR1 is MDHEN and CDR2 is SYDVKM in the germline V gene. This CDR3 comprises 12 residues. V gave up 4 bases and J gave up 6 bases, with 9 bases separating them. This CDR3 reads CASSSPGDGYTF. The CDR3, as DNA: TGTGCCAGCAGTTCCCCAGGGGATGGCTACACCTTC.

This rearrangement joins TRBV25-1 to TRBJ2-2, with 8 bases aligning to TRBD1. The germline gives CDR1 MGHDK, CDR2 SYGVNS. V trimming: 1 base; J trimming: 4 bases; junction bases outside the gene matches: 8. CDR3 size: 17 residues. The CDR3 nucleotides read TGTGCCAGCAGTGAATGGGGTCAGGGGGCGAGCACCGGGGAGCTGTTTTTT. This codes for CASSEWGQGASTGELFF.